This T cell receptor beta chain is from a study of tumor and adjacent non-tumor tissue in lung cancer. Across the study: Patients comprised 12 adenocarcinoma, a couple of squamous cell carcinoma and 1 small cell lung cancer. Overall study findings and caveats: Shorter survival was associated with higher TCR diversity in tumors.

The CDR3 is made up of 13 amino acids. The germline V gene encodes CDR1 WSHSY and CDR2 SAAADI. A modified ARM-PCR protocol with three rounds of nested PCR amplified TCRbeta. TCRdb passed the multiplex PCR reads through MiXCR, listing each CDR3 protein once. The repertoire includes roughly 66,000 distinct CDR3 sequences, 73% of them detected once, and 28% sits in the top ten. Comment on this clonotype: Antigen: not known. A read error may account for a junction end that differs from germline.

The template was RNA from unsorted bulk tissue. The origin of this receptor is a man aged 55 to 70 with non-small cell lung cancer. The chain joins TRBV10-2 to TRBJ1-5, with 7 bases that match TRBD1. The sequenced sample was lung tumor tissue. CDR3 sequence: CASTQKRGQPQNF. CDR3 DNA: TGCGCCAGCACTCAAAAGCGGGGACAGCCCCAGAATTTT.